Below are 8 T cell receptor beta chains sequenced from a single sample in a study of prognosis after radiotherapy for stage I lung cancer. Genomic DNA provided the template from which TCR beta CDR3 was amplified by two-round multiplex PCR. Round one of PCR was performed, and it used primers specific to each TRBV and TRBJ gene. Each CDR3 protein gets one entry after TCRdb re-called the multiplex PCR reads with MiXCR. The data contain around 30,000 distinct CDR3 sequences, less than 40% of them seen just once; the ten biggest clones take up around 17%. The input for sequencing was PBMCs, taken before or after stereotactic body radiation therapy (not recorded which). The receptors stem from a donor at least 50 years old with non-small cell lung cancer.

The chain joins TRBV6-2 or TRBV6-3 to TRBJ1-3; the match to TRBD1 covers 9 bases. The germline CDR1 and CDR2 sequences are MNHEY and SVGEGT. V lost 7 bases and J lost 2; bases outside the gene matches: 9. CDR3 length equals 16 residues. The chain's CDR3 is CASIESGQGAGNTIYF. The CDR3 region has the DNA TGTGCCAGCATTGAATCGGGACAGGGTGCTGGAAACACCATATATTTT.

This clonotype occurred many times. V and J are TRBV28 and TRBJ2-7; 7 bases align to TRBD1. This CDR3 spans 13 amino acids. J gave up 2 bases and V 3 bases, and 1 base lay outside the gene matches. Looked up from germline, CDR1 is MDHEN and CDR2 is SYDVKM. DNA for the CDR3: TGTGCCAGCAGTTTGGGACAGACCTACGAGCAGTACTTC. Translating gives CASSLGQTYEQYF.

This clonotype was counted many times. The chain links TRBV6-1 to TRBJ2-3; 15 nucleotides align to TRBD2. Losses at the gene ends were 4 bases for V and 2 bases for J; bases not matched to a gene: 4. Germline CDR1 reads MNHNS; CDR2 reads SASEGT. The CDR3 is made up of 17 amino acids. Here the CDR3 reads CASSVRTSGRDTDTQYF. The DNA for the CDR3 is TGTGCCAGCAGTGTTAGGACTAGCGGGAGGGACACAGATACGCAGTATTTT.

This clonotype was recorded at least ten times. The CDR3, as DNA: TGTGCCAGCAGCTTCGAGCGGGGGCTCTACAATGAGCAGTTCTTC. As protein: CASSFERGLYNEQFF. The chain combines TRBV7-8 with TRBJ2-1, with 8 bases matching TRBD2. The V segment lost 3 bases and the J segment 3 bases; nucleotides outside the gene matches: 4. The CDR3 has 15 amino acids. From germline, CDR1 is SGHVS and CDR2 FQNEAQ.

In its sample, this clonotype was seen many times. This rearrangement joins TRBV20-1 to TRBJ2-3, with TRBD1 identical over 10 bases. Losses at the gene ends were 3 bases for V and 5 bases for J; bases not matched to a gene: 8. Looked up from germline, CDR1 is DFQATT and CDR2 is SNEGSKA (reference sequence). This CDR3 region has 15 residues. The CDR3 reads CSASLTGGRGDTQYF. CDR3 in DNA: TGCAGTGCTAGCTTGACAGGGGGCAGGGGAGATACGCAGTATTTT.

A few counts support this clonotype. This may arise from a read error, as a much more abundant clone is one base away. The rearrangement joins TRBV5-1 to TRBJ1-2, with D possibly being TRBD1 (5 bases). This CDR3 region has 14 residues. Trimming took off 5 bases at V and 7 bases at J, with 18 bases between the two ends. CDR1 is SGHRS, CDR2 YFSETQ, per germline. CDR3 region: CASSPGVTMCGYTF. The CDR3 coding sequence is TGCGCCAGCAGTCCGGGGGTGACGATGTGTGGCTACACCTTC.

Notes on this clonotype: A read error likely explains this, since a far larger clone differs by one base. V is TRBV6-4 and J is TRBJ2-1; TRBD2 is a possible D gene (6 bases). The germline V gene encodes CDR1 MRHNA and CDR2 SNTAGT. With 7 bases removed from V and 10 bases from J, the gap between germline ends came to 20 bases. The CDR3 is 14 amino acids. This CDR3 is CASNSGEGRREQFF. For the CDR3, the DNA is TGTGCCAGCAATTCGGGAGAGGGGAGAAGGGAGCAGTTCTTC.

Comments on this clonotype: A much larger clone differs by one base, so this may be a read error. The genes are TRBV28 and TRBJ1-1; 7 bases map to TRBD1. CDR3 size: 13 residues. The germline CDR1 and CDR2 sequences are MDHEN and SYDVKM. The ends lost 8 bases at V and 4 bases at J; junction bases unmatched: 7. The CDR3 region is CASGRQGGTEAFF. CDR3 coding DNA: TGTGCCAGCGGAAGACAGGGAGGCACTGAAGCTTTCTTT.